This T cell receptor (beta chain) was found in a study of blood T cell repertoires in COVID-19. On the study more broadly: Acute-phase and convalescent COVID-19 samples originated in the United States, Italy and Spain.

Cohort placement rested on clinical history that participants reported themselves. Recovery among Cohort 3 donors was established by two negative PCRs, clearance, or symptom resolution. The repertoire was sequenced with immunoSEQ multiplex PCR; TCRdb's copy has only in-frame clones and lacks some. The data show approximately 400,000 clones, less than 90% seen once. Germline V gives CDR1 SGHAT, CDR2 FQNNGV. The CDR3 spans 14 residues. The V gene end was trimmed by 5 bases and the J gene end by 7 bases; junction bases not matched to a gene: 8. The sequence was obtained from a woman in her 50s who had recovered from COVID-19. The chain carries TRBV11-2 and TRBJ2-1, with 7 nucleotides matching TRBD1. Material: PBMCs or T cells enriched from blood (not recorded which). CDR3 coding DNA: TGTGCCAGCAGCGCACCGGGACAGCGGAATGAGCAGTTCTTC. Its translation is CASSAPGQRNEQFF.